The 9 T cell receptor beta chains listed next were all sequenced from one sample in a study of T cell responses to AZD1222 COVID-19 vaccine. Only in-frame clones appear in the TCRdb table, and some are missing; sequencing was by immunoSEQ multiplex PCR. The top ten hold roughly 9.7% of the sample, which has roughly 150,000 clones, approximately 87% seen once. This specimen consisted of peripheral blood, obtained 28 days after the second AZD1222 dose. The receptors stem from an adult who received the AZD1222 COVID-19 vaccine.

CDR3 amino acids: CASSSLAGPKNIQYF. The CDR3 coding sequence is TGTGCCAGCAGTTCTCTAGCGGGACCCAAAAACATTCAGTACTTC. This chain joins TRBV2 and TRBJ2-4, with 9 bases lining up with TRBD2. Germline V CDR1 and CDR2: SNHLY, FYNNEI. The ends lost 5 bases at V and 2 bases at J; junction bases unmatched: 4. The CDR3 spans 15 residues.

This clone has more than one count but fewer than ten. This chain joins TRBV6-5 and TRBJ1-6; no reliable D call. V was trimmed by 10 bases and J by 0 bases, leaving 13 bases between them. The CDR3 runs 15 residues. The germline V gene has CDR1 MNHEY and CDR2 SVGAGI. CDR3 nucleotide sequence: TGTGCCACCATACGATCGAGCTCCTATAATTCACCCCTCCACTTT. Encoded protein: CATIRSSSYNSPLHF.

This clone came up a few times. The CDR3 protein is CASGPGGSSGNTIYF. The CDR3, as DNA: TGTGCCAGCGGTCCTGGGGGTTCCTCTGGAAACACCATATATTTT. The chain couples TRBV7-2 to TRBJ1-3; perhaps TRBD1 as D (5 bases). Germline V gene lookup returns CDR1 SGHTA and CDR2 FQGNSA. The CDR3 extends over 15 amino acids. V shed 8 bases and J shed 0 bases, with 14 bases lying between them.

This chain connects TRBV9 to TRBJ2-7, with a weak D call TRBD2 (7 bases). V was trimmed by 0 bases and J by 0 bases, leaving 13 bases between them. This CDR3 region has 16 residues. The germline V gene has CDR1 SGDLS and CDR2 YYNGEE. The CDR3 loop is CASSVGQGRASYEQYF. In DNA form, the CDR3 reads TGTGCCAGCAGCGTAGGTCAGGGGAGGGCCTCCTACGAGCAGTACTTC.

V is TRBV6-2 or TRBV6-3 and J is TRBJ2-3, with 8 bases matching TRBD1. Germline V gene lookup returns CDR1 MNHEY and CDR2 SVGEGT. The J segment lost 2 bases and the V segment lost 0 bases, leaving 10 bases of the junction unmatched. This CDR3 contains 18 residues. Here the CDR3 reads CASSYSSRTGRFTDTQYF. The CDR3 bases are TGTGCCAGCAGTTACTCATCCCGGACAGGGAGGTTCACAGATACGCAGTATTTT.

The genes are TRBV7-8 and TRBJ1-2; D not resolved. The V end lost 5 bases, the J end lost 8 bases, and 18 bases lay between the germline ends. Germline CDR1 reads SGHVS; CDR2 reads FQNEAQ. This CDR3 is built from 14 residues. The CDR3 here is CASSRALGTGGYTF. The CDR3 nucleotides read TGTGCCAGCAGCCGAGCGTTAGGCACTGGAGGCTACACCTTC. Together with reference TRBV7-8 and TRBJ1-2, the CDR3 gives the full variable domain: GAGVSQSPRYKVAKRGQDVALRCDPISGHVSLFWYQQALGQGPEFLTYFQNEAQLDKSGLPSDRFFAERPEGSVSTLKIQRTQQEDSAVYLCASSRALGTGGYTFGSGTRLTVV.

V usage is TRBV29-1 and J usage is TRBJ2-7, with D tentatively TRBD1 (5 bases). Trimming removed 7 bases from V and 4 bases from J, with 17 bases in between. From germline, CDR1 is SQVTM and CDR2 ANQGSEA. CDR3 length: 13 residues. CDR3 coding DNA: TGCAGCGCCGGAAGGGGAAAGTCATACGAGCAGTACTTC. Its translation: CSAGRGKSYEQYF.

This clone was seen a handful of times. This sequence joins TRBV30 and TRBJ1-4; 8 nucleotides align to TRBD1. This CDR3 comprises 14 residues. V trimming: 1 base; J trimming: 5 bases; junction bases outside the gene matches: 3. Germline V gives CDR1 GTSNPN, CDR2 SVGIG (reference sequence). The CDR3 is CAWSGRTGNEKLFF. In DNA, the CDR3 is TGTGCCTGGAGTGGACGGACAGGGAATGAAAAACTGTTTTTT.

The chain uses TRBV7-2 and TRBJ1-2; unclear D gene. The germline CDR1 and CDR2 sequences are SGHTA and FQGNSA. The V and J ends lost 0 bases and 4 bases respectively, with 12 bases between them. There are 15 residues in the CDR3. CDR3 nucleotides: TGTGCCAGCAGCTTAGCGCGTCGGGAGTCCTATGGCTACACCTTC. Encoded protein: CASSLARRESYGYTF.